This T cell receptor (beta chain) comes out of a study of CD8 T cells in Susac syndrome. An amount of RNA that ranged from about 0.45 to 1 ug was reverse transcribed with random hexamers. The method of amplification for TCR beta CDR3 was immunoSEQ multiplex PCR, covering 54 Vbeta and 13 Jbeta. TCRdb reprocessed the immunoSEQ multiplex PCR reads via MiXCR and lists one record per CDR3 protein. The repertoire holds fewer than 250,000 distinct CDR3 sequences, with 90% to 95% as singletons. The CDR3 is 15 residues long. The germline V gene encodes CDR1 LGHDT and CDR2 YNNKEL (reference sequence). Trimming took off 0 bases at V and 4 bases at J, with 10 bases between the two ends.

Sequencing was carried out using CD8+ T cells from PBMCs. This chain connects TRBV3-1 to TRBJ2-1, with D hard to call. The sequence was obtained from a human donor with multiple sclerosis. CDR3 sequence (DNA): TGTGCCAGCAGCCAAGATCCCAGTAGATACAATGAGCAGTTCTTC. Amino acid sequence: CASSQDPSRYNEQFF.